A single sample gave rise to the 18 T cell receptor beta chains below, sequenced in a study of blood T cell repertoires in COVID-19. Data came from immunoSEQ multiplex PCR; TCRdb stores just in-frame clones and leaves some out. The sample yields under 300,000 clones, roughly 86% seen once. Sequencing was performed on PBMCs or T cells enriched from blood (not recorded which). These receptor sequences come from a woman between 40 and 55 years old with acute COVID-19.

The CDR3 region is CASSLGTAPGEQYF. The CDR3 DNA sequence: TGTGCCAGCAGCTTAGGGACAGCCCCGGGAGAGCAGTACTTC. The rearrangement uses TRBV11-3 and TRBJ2-7, with D maybe TRBD1 (6 bases). The germline CDR1 and CDR2 sequences are SGHNT and YENEEA. The CDR3 length is 14 residues. The V end was cut by 1 base, the J end by 7 bases, with 14 bases between.

V is TRBV18 and J is TRBJ2-1, with 9 bases matching TRBD2. V trimming: 4 bases; J trimming: 5 bases; junction bases outside the gene matches: 9. Germline CDR1 reads KGHSH; CDR2 reads LQKENI. CDR3 length equals 16 residues. The CDR3 reads CASSLWESSGNNEQFF. CDR3 sequence (DNA): TGTGCCAGCTCACTATGGGAGTCTAGCGGGAACAATGAGCAGTTCTTC. Based on the CDR3 plus reference TRBV18 and TRBJ2-1, the full variable domain is NAGVMQNPRHLVRRRGQEARLRCSPMKGHSHVYWYRQLPEEGLKFMVYLQKENIIDESGMPKERFSAEFPKEGPSILRIQQVVRGDSAAYFCASSLWESSGNNEQFFGPGTRLTVL.

The chain joins TRBV27 to TRBJ2-1, with D possibly TRBD2 on 5 matching bases. This CDR3 has 14 amino acids. Trimming shortened V by 4 bases and J by 8 bases, and 15 bases separated the two germline ends. CDR1 MNHEY and CDR2 SMNVEV come from the germline V gene (reference sequence). The CDR3 region has the DNA TGTGCCAGCAGTTACCTTCGGGGTTTCGATGAGCAGTTCTTC. Translation gives CASSYLRGFDEQFF.

For the CDR3, the DNA is TGTGCCAGCAGCAAAGGACAGGGGCCAAACAATGAGCAGTTCTTC. Encoded protein: CASSKGQGPNNEQFF. V and J are TRBV7-6 and TRBJ2-1; TRBD1 aligns across 9 bases. Trimming cost V 5 bases and J 5 bases; bases outside gene matches: 7. The CDR3 consists of 15 residues. The germline CDR1 and CDR2 sequences are SGHVS and FNYEAQ.

The rearrangement uses TRBV19 and TRBJ2-5; 7 bases are a match to TRBD1. The length of the CDR3 is 14 residues. The V segment lost 4 bases and the J segment 14 bases; nucleotides outside the gene matches: 16. Germline CDR1 is LNHDA and CDR2 is SQIVND (reference sequence). The CDR3 DNA sequence: TGTGCCAGTAGTACCCGGACAGGCCGTTTTGGCCAATACTTC. It yields the protein CASSTRTGRFGQYF.

J is TRBJ1-2 and V is TRBV21-1. TRBV21-1 is a pseudogene segment. The length of the CDR3 is 17 residues. The CDR3 protein is CASSIYEGRQGPYGYTF. CDR3 bases: TGTGCCAGCAGCATCTACGAAGGGAGGCAGGGCCCCTATGGCTACACCTTC.

The chain employs TRBV7-3 and TRBJ2-5, with TRBD1 matching over 9 bases. CDR1 is SGHTA and CDR2 is FQGTGA in the germline V gene. Trimming took 4 bases from V and 4 from J; bases not matched to a gene: 1. CDR3 length: 13 residues. CDR3 sequence (DNA): TGTGCCAGCAGCTCACAGGGGGCAGAGACCCAGTACTTC. This codes for CASSSQGAETQYF.

The rearrangement links TRBV4-1 to TRBJ1-1; unclear D gene. CDR3 length: 13 amino acids. Trimming pared 7 bases from V and 1 base from J, leaving 10 bases between. Per germline, CDR1 MGHRA and CDR2 YSYEKL. CDR3 sequence: CASTSRANTEAFF. The CDR3 region has the DNA TGCGCCAGCACCTCAAGAGCGAACACTGAAGCTTTCTTT.

J is TRBJ1-2 and V is TRBV2; TRBD1 matches 8 bases. The V gene end was trimmed by 6 bases and the J gene end by 8 bases; junction bases not matched to a gene: 11. Germline values: CDR1 SNHLY, CDR2 FYNNEI. CDR3 size: 14 residues. CDR3 bases: TGTGCCAGCAGCGGGACAGGAGATGAGGGGGGCTACACCTTC. It translates to CASSGTGDEGGYTF.

The CDR3 sequence is CASSTGLAGPSTDTQYF. CDR3 bases: TGTGCCAGCAGCACCGGACTAGCGGGACCGAGCACAGATACGCAGTATTTT. The V gene is TRBV5-4, the J gene TRBJ2-3; 12 bases line up with TRBD2. The CDR3 loop spans 17 amino acids. From germline, CDR1 is SGHNT and CDR2 YYREEE (reference sequence). J gave up 0 bases and V 4 bases, and 6 bases lay outside the gene matches.

This chain connects TRBV19 to TRBJ1-1; unclear D gene. Germline-derived CDR1 and CDR2 are LNHDA and SQIVND (reference sequence). CDR3 length: 14 residues. V dropped 5 bases and J dropped 1 base, with 11 bases sitting between them. The CDR3 nucleotides are TGTGCCAGTAGTCCGGGATTCTCGAACACTGAAGCTTTCTTT. Its protein is CASSPGFSNTEAFF.

The chain uses TRBV4-2 and TRBJ2-7, with TRBD2 identical over 11 bases. Germline CDR1 and CDR2: LGHNA and YNFKEQ. The CDR3 sequence is 15 residues long. V was pared by 6 bases and J by 3 bases, with 7 bases of the junction left unmatched. The CDR3 spells CASRSTSGSLYEQYF. The CDR3 DNA reads as TGTGCCAGCAGATCTACTAGCGGGAGTCTCTACGAGCAGTACTTC.

The chain uses TRBV15 and TRBJ2-7; 8 bases line up with TRBD2. The CDR3 spans 14 residues. Germline CDR1 is LNHNV and CDR2 is YYDKDF (reference sequence). Trimming took 8 bases from V and 2 from J; bases not matched to a gene: 8. The CDR3 DNA sequence: TGTGCCACCGAGTCGGGAGGGAAGACCTACGAGCAGTACTTC. Its protein is CATESGGKTYEQYF.

This clone was recorded many times. This chain links TRBV25-1 with TRBJ2-4, with 7 bases aligning to TRBD2. Germline V CDR1 and CDR2: MGHDK, SYGVNS. This CDR3 spans 15 amino acids. The V and J ends lost 1 base and 9 bases, in that order; junction bases with no gene match: 9. CDR3 nucleotides: TGTGCCAGCAGTGAATCGACTGGACTAGGGAGCATTCAGTACTTC. Translated, it gives CASSESTGLGSIQYF.

The gene calls are TRBV19 and TRBJ2-2; 12 positions match TRBD1. With V trimmed by 5 bases and J by 5 bases, 6 bases remained unmatched. Germline CDR1 LNHDA, CDR2 SQIVND (reference sequence). The CDR3 is made up of 16 amino acids. The CDR3 protein is CASSRRDRGPTGELFF. In nucleotides, the CDR3 is TGTGCCAGTAGTCGCCGGGACAGGGGGCCTACCGGGGAGCTGTTTTTT.

J is TRBJ2-5 and V is TRBV6-5; possibly TRBD1 for D (6 bases). Germline V gives CDR1 MNHEY, CDR2 SVGAGI. V was cut by 7 bases and J by 5 bases, with 17 bases left in between. The CDR3 length is 14 residues. CDR3 sequence: CASKKGQAWETQYF. In nucleotides, the CDR3 is TGTGCCAGCAAGAAGGGACAAGCCTGGGAGACCCAGTACTTC.

The chain combines TRBV7-8 with TRBJ2-1; 7 nucleotides match TRBD1. The CDR3 runs 17 residues. After removal of 0 bases from V and 4 bases from J, the junction contained 9 bases not matched to a gene. Germline V lookup: CDR1 SGHVS, CDR2 FQNEAQ. Here the CDR3 DNA reads TGTGCCAGCAGCTTAGCCTTCCGGACAGGAGAATACAATGAGCAGTTCTTC. This translates into CASSLAFRTGEYNEQFF.

This clone appeared many times. V and J are TRBV6-5 and TRBJ1-1, with TRBD1 identical over 7 bases. CDR3 length equals 16 residues. Germline V gene data show CDR1 as MNHEY and CDR2 as SVGAGI. V lost 4 bases, J lost 1 base, and 9 bases stayed unmatched. CDR3 region: CASSLNRGSSNTEAFF. In DNA, the CDR3 is TGTGCCAGCAGTTTAAACAGGGGAAGTTCGAACACTGAAGCTTTCTTT.